The TCR beta chain described here comes from a study of blood T cell repertoires in COVID-19. Study members were between roughly 18 and 89 years old and lived in 20 to 30 US regions. Participants' reported clinical history set cohort assignment. It was within 2 weeks before study entry that exposed participants met a COVID-19 case. Clones were read by immunoSEQ multiplex PCR, and TCRdb kept only the in-frame ones, dropping some. The repertoire holds approximately 400,000 clones, with 90% to 95% as singletons. The sample comprised PBMCs or T cells enriched from blood (not recorded which). The clonotype comes from a woman between 40 and 55 years old who had been exposed to COVID-19.

In nucleotides, the CDR3 is TGTGCCAGCAGCCACCGGGACAGCTTAACCTATAATTCACCCCTCCACTTT. Its protein is CASSHRDSLTYNSPLHF. The gene calls are TRBV14 and TRBJ1-6, with 7 bases lining up with TRBD1. The J segment lost 2 bases and the V segment lost 3 bases, leaving 7 bases of the junction unmatched. Germline CDR1 is SGHDN and CDR2 is FVKESK. This CDR3 is 17 amino acids long.